Listed here are 25 T cell receptor beta chains from one sample, sequenced in a study of blood T cell repertoires in COVID-19. Profiled with immunoSEQ multiplex PCR; TCRdb holds only in-frame clones, not every one. The table has approximately 78,000 clones, roughly 83% seen once. Sequenced material: peripheral blood. The source is a woman aged 80 or over with acute or convalescent COVID-19.

This clone was found once. This sequence joins TRBV12-5 and TRBJ1-1, with D uncertain. Germline CDR1 is LGHNT and CDR2 is FRNRAP. V lost 4 bases, J lost 6 bases, and 12 bases lay in between. This CDR3 has 13 residues. The CDR3 sequence is CASGYPDGAEAFF. In nucleotides, the CDR3 is TGTGCTAGTGGTTACCCTGACGGGGCTGAAGCTTTCTTT.

This clone has only one observation. The chain couples TRBV19 to TRBJ2-2; no reliable D call. Germline V CDR1 and CDR2: LNHDA, SQIVND (reference sequence). V dropped 0 bases and J dropped 4 bases, with 3 bases sitting between them. This CDR3 contains 13 residues. The CDR3: CASSIEATGELFF. The CDR3 coding sequence is TGTGCCAGTAGTATAGAGGCCACCGGGGAGCTGTTTTTT.

The chain employs TRBV3-1 (or the pseudogene TRBV3-2) and TRBJ1-1; no clear D gene. Germline CDR1 and CDR2: LGHDT and YNNKEL (reference sequence). This CDR3 is built from 14 residues. Trimming removed 1 base from V and 7 bases from J, with 13 bases in between. The CDR3 sequence is CASSQGSGISEAFF. The CDR3 DNA follows: TGTGCCAGCAGCCAAGGATCGGGAATCAGTGAAGCTTTCTTT.

The chain links TRBV24-1 to TRBJ2-3; weak D call: TRBD1 (6 bases). Per germline, CDR1 KGHDR and CDR2 SFDVKD. Trimming removed 4 bases from V and 1 base from J, with 11 bases in between. This CDR3 contains 15 residues. CDR3 coding DNA: TGTGCCACCAGTGAGGGCAGGGGTGGCACAGATACGCAGTATTTT. This sequence encodes CATSEGRGGTDTQYF.

The chain uses TRBV11-2 and TRBJ2-2, with 12 bases lining up with TRBD1. J gave up 4 bases and V 3 bases, and 3 bases lay outside the gene matches. The CDR3 sequence is 16 residues long. Germline V CDR1 and CDR2: SGHAT, FQNNGV. The CDR3 DNA sequence: TGTGCCAGCAGCTTGGGACAGGGGGCCGGCACCGGGGAGCTGTTTTTT. Translating gives CASSLGQGAGTGELFF.

The chain uses TRBV5-1 and TRBJ1-1, with D uncertain. CDR1 is SGHRS and CDR2 is YFSETQ in the germline V gene. The CDR3 consists of 14 residues. Trimming took off 7 bases at V and 1 base at J, with 14 bases between the two ends. This CDR3 is CASQEEGRNTEAFF. CDR3 bases: TGCGCCAGCCAAGAGGAGGGTAGGAACACTGAAGCTTTCTTT.

The chain uses TRBV27 and TRBJ1-4, with TRBD1 identical over 7 bases. J lost 6 bases, V lost 5 bases, and 9 bases had no gene match. The CDR3 runs 15 residues. From germline, CDR1 is MNHEY and CDR2 SMNVEV (reference sequence). This CDR3 reads CASSITGDGDEKLFF. In DNA form, the CDR3 reads TGTGCCAGCAGTATCACAGGGGACGGGGATGAAAAACTGTTTTTT.

The V gene is TRBV30, the J gene TRBJ1-3; tentative D call: TRBD1 (6 bases). Germline V gene sequence: CDR1 GTSNPN, CDR2 SVGIG (reference sequence). The CDR3 runs to 15 residues. V shed 3 bases and J shed 0 bases, with 12 bases lying between them. CDR3 region: CAWRRDTLSGNTIYF. CDR3 in DNA: TGTGCCTGGAGGAGGGACACCCTCTCTGGAAACACCATATATTTT.

This sequence joins TRBV6-5 and TRBJ1-1; the match to TRBD1 covers 9 bases. J lost 1 base, V lost 4 bases, and 4 bases had no gene match. CDR1 and CDR2 from the germline V gene are MNHEY and SVGAGI. There are 15 residues in the CDR3. The CDR3 DNA sequence: TGTGCCAGCAGTTGGGGGGACAGGGCGAACACTGAAGCTTTCTTT. Amino acids: CASSWGDRANTEAFF.

V usage is TRBV5-6 and J usage is TRBJ2-7, with TRBD1 matching 9 bases. V lost 0 bases, J lost 4 bases, and 5 bases stayed unmatched. The CDR3 spans 15 residues. CDR1 SGHDT and CDR2 YYEEEE come from the germline V gene. The CDR3 loop reads CASSLEGTGWYEQYF. The CDR3 DNA follows: TGTGCCAGCAGCTTGGAGGGGACAGGGTGGTACGAGCAGTACTTC.

The chain uses TRBV5-1 and TRBJ1-1; D is possibly TRBD1 (5 bases). Germline-derived CDR1 and CDR2 are SGHRS and YFSETQ. The V and J ends lost 0 bases and 6 bases respectively, with 12 bases between them. The CDR3 has 14 amino acids. The CDR3 DNA reads TGCGCCAGCAGCTTGGGACAGTTGAGCTCTGAAGCTTTCTTT. As protein: CASSLGQLSSEAFF. Complete variable domain (other parts from reference TRBV5-1 and TRBJ1-1): KAGVTQTPRYLIKTRGQQVTLSCSPISGHRSVSWYQQTPGQGLQFLFEYFSETQRNKGNFPGRFSGRQFSNSRSEMNVSTLELGDSALYLCASSLGQLSSEAFFGQGTRLTVV.

The chain combines TRBV18 with TRBJ2-2; D remains ambiguous. The CDR3 totals 15 residues. The V gene's germline CDR1 is KGHSH and CDR2 LQKENI. V lost 0 bases to trimming and J lost 5 bases, with 10 bases between them. The CDR3 spells CASSPPGRQTGELFF. The CDR3 bases are TGTGCCAGCTCACCACCGGGCCGCCAGACCGGGGAGCTGTTTTTT.

The chain recombines TRBV7-8 with TRBJ1-4, with D possibly matching TRBD1 (5 bases). Germline CDR1 is SGHVS and CDR2 is FQNEAQ. The V and J ends lost 8 bases and 0 bases respectively, with 13 bases between them. The CDR3 totals 15 residues. DNA for the CDR3: TGTGCCAGCGGCGGGGGGAGTGCAACTAATGAAAAACTGTTTTTT. Its protein is CASGGGSATNEKLFF. Based on the CDR3 plus reference TRBV7-8 and TRBJ1-4, the full variable domain is GAGVSQSPRYKVAKRGQDVALRCDPISGHVSLFWYQQALGQGPEFLTYFQNEAQLDKSGLPSDRFFAERPEGSVSTLKIQRTQQEDSAVYLCASGGGSATNEKLFFGSGTQLSVL.

This rearrangement joins TRBV11-3 to TRBJ2-1, with 8 bases matching TRBD2. V trimming: 5 bases; J trimming: 8 bases; junction bases outside the gene matches: 17. The germline V gene has CDR1 SGHNT and CDR2 YENEEA. The CDR3 covers 17 residues. The CDR3 sequence is CASSRAPAGGPRDEQFF. DNA for the CDR3: TGTGCCAGCAGCCGCGCCCCGGCGGGAGGCCCTCGTGATGAGCAGTTCTTC. The whole variable domain, filled in from reference TRBV11-3 and TRBJ2-1, reads EAGVVQSPRYKIIEKKQPVAFWCNPISGHNTLYWYLQNLGQGPELLIRYENEEAVDDSQLPKDRFSAERLKGVDSTLKIQPAELGDSAVYLCASSRAPAGGPRDEQFFGPGTRLTVL.

The V and J genes are TRBV6-1 and TRBJ1-5; no firm D call. Trimming shortened V by 1 base and J by 5 bases, and 9 bases separated the two germline ends. Germline V gene sequence: CDR1 MNHNS, CDR2 SASEGT. The CDR3 spans 14 residues. In DNA, the CDR3 is TGTGCCAGCAGTGAAGTAGGAGTCGATCAGCCCCAGCATTTT. Translation gives CASSEVGVDQPQHF.

This clone was counted between two and nine times. V usage is TRBV3-1 (or the pseudogene TRBV3-2) and J usage is TRBJ2-7, with 11 nucleotides matching TRBD1. The length of the CDR3 is 16 residues. Germline-derived CDR1 and CDR2 are LGHDT and YNNKEL (reference sequence). J was trimmed by 3 bases and V by 1 base; bases with no gene match: 5. CDR3 coding DNA: TGTGCCAGCAGCCAAGGAGCCGGGACAGGGGGCTACGAGCAGTACTTC. This gives the protein CASSQGAGTGGYEQYF.

The chain is built from TRBV5-4 and TRBJ2-1, with 10 bases that match TRBD1. CDR1 and CDR2 (germline): SGHNT, YYREEE (reference sequence). V shed 2 bases and J 7 bases; nucleotides not matched to a gene: 6. This CDR3 comprises 15 residues. The CDR3 region has the DNA TGTGCCAGCAGCTTTCGACAGGGGGCGAGGAATGAGCAGTTCTTC. Its translation: CASSFRQGARNEQFF.

The chain recombines TRBV27 with TRBJ2-1; no reliable D call. There are 15 residues in the CDR3. V lost 2 bases to trimming and J lost 6 bases, with 14 bases between them. Germline values: CDR1 MNHEY, CDR2 SMNVEV (reference sequence). The CDR3 bases are TGTGCCAGCAGTTTAGTGGGCGCCTCCGGCAATGAGCAGTTCTTC. Residues: CASSLVGASGNEQFF.

The chain recombines TRBV15 with TRBJ1-6; perhaps TRBD1 as D (6 bases). CDR3 length: 15 residues. The V gene lost 0 bases and the J gene lost 7 bases, with 10 bases spanning the gap. Germline V CDR1 and CDR2: LNHNV, YYDKDF (reference sequence). The CDR3 reads CATSREGARNSPLHF. The CDR3 bases are TGTGCCACCAGCAGAGAGGGGGCGAGGAATTCACCCCTCCACTTT. The whole variable domain, filled in from reference TRBV15 and TRBJ1-6, reads DAMVIQNPRYQVTQFGKPVTLSCSQTLNHNVMYWYQQKSSQAPKLLFHYYDKDFNNEADTPDNFQSRRPNTSFCFLDIRSPGLGDTAMYLCATSREGARNSPLHFGNGTRLTVT.

The CDR3 coding sequence is TGTGCCAGCAGTCTGGACAGGGAAAGGCAGTTCTTC. It encodes CASSLDRERQFF. V gene TRBV7-3 combines with J gene TRBJ2-1; TRBD1 matches at 8 bases. Germline-derived CDR1 and CDR2 are SGHTA and FQGTGA. V gave up 6 bases and J gave up 12 bases; unmatched junction bases: 7. The CDR3 spans 12 residues.

This sequence joins TRBV28 and TRBJ2-2; 7 bases are shared with TRBD1. The CDR3 totals 15 residues. Trimming took 4 bases from V and 5 from J; bases not matched to a gene: 7. In germline, CDR1 is MDHEN, CDR2 SYDVKM. The CDR3 protein is CASSSLTGHTGELFF. DNA for the CDR3: TGTGCCAGCAGTTCATTGACAGGGCATACCGGGGAGCTGTTTTTT.

The CDR3 is CASSPGGAQREKLFF. CDR3 bases: TGTGCCAGCAGCCCGGGGGGGGCGCAACGTGAAAAACTGTTTTTT. The chain links TRBV3-1 (or the pseudogene TRBV3-2) to TRBJ1-4, with D perhaps matching TRBD1 (6 bases). The CDR3 has 15 residues. Germline CDR1 LGHDT, CDR2 YNNKEL (reference sequence). Trimming cost V 4 bases and J 7 bases, with 16 bases left between them.

V and J are TRBV3-1 (or the pseudogene TRBV3-2) and TRBJ2-5; D not resolved. Trimming took 1 base from V and 4 from J, leaving 10 bases between them. Germline CDR1 and CDR2: LGHDT and YNNKEL (reference sequence). There are 14 residues in the CDR3. CDR3 region: CASSQGAVGETQYF. The DNA of the CDR3 is TGTGCCAGCAGCCAAGGGGCCGTGGGAGAGACCCAGTACTTC.

This sequence joins TRBV9 and TRBJ1-1; 7 bases match TRBD1. The length of the CDR3 is 14 residues. The junction had 7 bases not matched to a gene; V was cut back by 7 bases and J by 1 base. The germline V gene encodes CDR1 SGDLS and CDR2 YYNGEE. The CDR3 DNA is TGTGCCAGCGGCCGGACAGGCCAGAACACTGAAGCTTTCTTT. It specifies CASGRTGQNTEAFF.

This clone has just one count. The chain couples TRBV27 to TRBJ1-6; 7 nucleotides line up with TRBD1. This CDR3 comprises 14 residues. After removal of 3 bases from V and 7 bases from J, the junction contained 3 bases not matched to a gene. Germline CDR1 reads MNHEY; CDR2 reads SMNVEV (reference sequence). The CDR3 here is CASSFLQGNSPLHF. The CDR3 coding sequence is TGTGCCAGCAGTTTCTTACAGGGGAATTCACCCCTCCACTTT.